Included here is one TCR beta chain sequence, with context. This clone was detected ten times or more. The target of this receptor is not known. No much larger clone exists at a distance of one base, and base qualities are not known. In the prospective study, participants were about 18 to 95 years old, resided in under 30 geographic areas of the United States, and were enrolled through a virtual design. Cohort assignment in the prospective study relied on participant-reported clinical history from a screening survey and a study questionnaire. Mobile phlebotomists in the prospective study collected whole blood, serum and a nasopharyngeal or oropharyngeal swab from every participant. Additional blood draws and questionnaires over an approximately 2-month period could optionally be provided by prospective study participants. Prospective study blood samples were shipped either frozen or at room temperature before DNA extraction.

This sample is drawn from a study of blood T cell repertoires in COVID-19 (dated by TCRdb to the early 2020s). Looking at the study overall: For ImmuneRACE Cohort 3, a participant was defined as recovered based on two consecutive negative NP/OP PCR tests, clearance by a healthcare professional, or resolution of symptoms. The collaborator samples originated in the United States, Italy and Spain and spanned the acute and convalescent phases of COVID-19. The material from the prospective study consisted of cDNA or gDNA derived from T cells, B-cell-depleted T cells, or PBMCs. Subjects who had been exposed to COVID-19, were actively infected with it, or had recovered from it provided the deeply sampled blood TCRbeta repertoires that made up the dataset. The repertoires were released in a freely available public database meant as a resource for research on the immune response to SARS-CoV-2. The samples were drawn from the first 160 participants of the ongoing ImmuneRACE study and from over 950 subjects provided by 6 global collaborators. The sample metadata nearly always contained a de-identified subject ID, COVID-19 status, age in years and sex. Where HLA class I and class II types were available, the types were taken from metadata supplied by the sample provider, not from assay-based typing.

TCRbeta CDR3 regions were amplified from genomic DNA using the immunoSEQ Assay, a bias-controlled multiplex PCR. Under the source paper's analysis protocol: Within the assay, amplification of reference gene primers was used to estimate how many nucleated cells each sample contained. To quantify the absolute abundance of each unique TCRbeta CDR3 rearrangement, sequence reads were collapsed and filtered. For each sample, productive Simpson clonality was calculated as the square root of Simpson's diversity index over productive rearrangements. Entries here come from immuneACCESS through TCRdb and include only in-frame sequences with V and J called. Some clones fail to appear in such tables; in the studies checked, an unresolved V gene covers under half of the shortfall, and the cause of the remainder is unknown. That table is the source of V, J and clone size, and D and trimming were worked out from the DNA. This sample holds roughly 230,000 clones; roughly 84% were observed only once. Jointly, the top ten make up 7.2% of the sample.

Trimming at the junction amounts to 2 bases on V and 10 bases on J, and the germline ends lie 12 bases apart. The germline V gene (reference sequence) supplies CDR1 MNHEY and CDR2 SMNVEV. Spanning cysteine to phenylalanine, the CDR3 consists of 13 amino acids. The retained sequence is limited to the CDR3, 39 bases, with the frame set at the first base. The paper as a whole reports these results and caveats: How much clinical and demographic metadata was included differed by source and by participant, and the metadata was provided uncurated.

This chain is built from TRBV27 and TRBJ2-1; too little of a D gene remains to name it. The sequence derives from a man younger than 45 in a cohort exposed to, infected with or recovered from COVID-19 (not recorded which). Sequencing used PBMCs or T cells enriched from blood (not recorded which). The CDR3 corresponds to CASSLNWAGEQFF. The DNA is TGTGCCAGCAGTTTAAACTGGGCAGGAGAGCAGTTCTTC.